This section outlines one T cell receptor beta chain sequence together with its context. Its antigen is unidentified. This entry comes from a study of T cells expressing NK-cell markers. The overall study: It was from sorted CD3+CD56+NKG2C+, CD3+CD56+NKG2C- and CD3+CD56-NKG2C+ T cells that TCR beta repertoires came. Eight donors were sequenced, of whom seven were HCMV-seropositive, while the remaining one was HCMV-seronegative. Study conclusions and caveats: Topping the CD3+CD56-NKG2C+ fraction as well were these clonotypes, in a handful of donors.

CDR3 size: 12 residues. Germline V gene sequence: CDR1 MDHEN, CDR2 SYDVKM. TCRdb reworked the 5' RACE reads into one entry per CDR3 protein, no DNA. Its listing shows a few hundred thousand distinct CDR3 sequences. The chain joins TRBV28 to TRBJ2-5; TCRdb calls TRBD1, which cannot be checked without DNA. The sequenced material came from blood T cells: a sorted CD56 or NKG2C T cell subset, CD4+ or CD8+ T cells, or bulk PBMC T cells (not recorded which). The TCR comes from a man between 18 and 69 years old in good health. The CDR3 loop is CASTSRDETQYF.